A single sample gave rise to the 3 T cell receptor beta chains below, sequenced in a study of cytomegalovirus exposure and HLA in healthy donors. With 60 Vbeta and 13 Jbeta primers, the PCR was carried out. Sequencing used immunoSEQ multiplex PCR; TCRdb keeps in-frame clones, though not all of them. This table has approximately 130,000 clones, 70% to 80% appearing once. What was sequenced was PBMCs. The source of these receptors is a man in his fifties or sixties in good health and CMV-seronegative.

The chain has TRBV6-1 and TRBJ2-7; possible D gene TRBD1, 6 bases. This CDR3 contains 15 residues. The V end was cut by 4 bases, the J end by 1 base, with 14 bases between. The germline CDR1 and CDR2 sequences are MNHNS and SASEGT. The CDR3 sequence is CASSVAGVRSYEQYF. The CDR3 DNA sequence: TGTGCCAGCAGTGTGGCAGGGGTCCGTTCCTACGAGCAGTACTTC.

This clone occurred a few times. The chain has TRBV5-1 and TRBJ2-4; perhaps TRBD1 as D (6 bases). Germline V gene sequence: CDR1 SGHRS, CDR2 YFSETQ. The CDR3 consists of 15 residues. V was clipped by 4 bases and J by 9 bases, with 20 bases between them. CDR3 in amino acids: CASSRATLQGGIQYF. The DNA for the CDR3 is TGCGCCAGCAGCCGGGCAACCCTACAGGGCGGCATTCAGTACTTC.

There are a few counts of this clone. This chain joins TRBV6-1 and TRBJ2-1, with a weak D call TRBD2 (5 bases). Per the germline V gene, CDR1 is MNHNS and CDR2 is SASEGT. The CDR3 runs to 15 residues. Trimming removed 2 bases at V and 9 bases at J, with 17 bases between. The CDR3, as DNA: TGTGCCAGCAGTGAAAAGGGCTTGGGAGTCCGTGAGCAGTTCTTC. Encoded protein: CASSEKGLGVREQFF.